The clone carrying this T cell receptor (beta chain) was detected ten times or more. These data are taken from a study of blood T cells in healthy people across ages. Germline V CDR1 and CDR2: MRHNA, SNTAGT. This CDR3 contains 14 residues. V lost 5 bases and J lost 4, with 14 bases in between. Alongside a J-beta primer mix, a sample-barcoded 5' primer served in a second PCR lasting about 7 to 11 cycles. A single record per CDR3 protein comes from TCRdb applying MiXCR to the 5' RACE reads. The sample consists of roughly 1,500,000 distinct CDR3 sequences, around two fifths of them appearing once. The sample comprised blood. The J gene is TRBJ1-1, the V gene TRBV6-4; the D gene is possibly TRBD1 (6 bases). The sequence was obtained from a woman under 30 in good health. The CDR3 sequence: CASSPGGAGTEAFF. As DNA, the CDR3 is TGTGCCAGCAGTCCGGGGGGCGCCGGCACTGAAGCTTTCTTT.